The 20 T cell receptor beta chains given below trace back to one sample, sequenced in a study of blood T cell repertoires in COVID-19. The assay was immunoSEQ multiplex PCR, and TCRdb's table has in-frame clones only and misses some. Of about 48,000 clones listed, over 75% are singletons. Sequencing was done on a sample of peripheral blood. The receptor set was obtained from a woman older than 75 with COVID-19, enrolled during active disease.

DNA of the CDR3: TGTGCCAGTAGGTTCAGGCCAAACACTGAAGCTTTCTTT. Translation gives CASRFRPNTEAFF. The genes are TRBV19 and TRBJ1-1; D ambiguous. The CDR3 extends over 13 amino acids. CDR1 is LNHDA and CDR2 is SQIVND in the germline V gene (reference sequence). The V and J ends lost 6 bases and 2 bases respectively, with 10 bases between them.

The chain has TRBV7-2 and TRBJ2-1; no firm D call. CDR1 SGHTA and CDR2 FQGNSA come from the germline V gene. The CDR3 runs 17 residues. V dropped 1 base and J dropped 0 bases, with 13 bases sitting between them. DNA for the CDR3: TGTGCCAGCAGCTTAGTATCGACTTCCCTCTCCTACAATGAGCAGTTCTTC. Protein sequence: CASSLVSTSLSYNEQFF.

The chain employs TRBV29-1 and TRBJ2-3; 10 bases line up with TRBD2. V gave up 2 bases and J gave up 6 bases; unmatched junction bases: 5. The CDR3 totals 14 residues. Germline V gene lookup returns CDR1 SQVTM and CDR2 ANQGSEA. In DNA form, the CDR3 reads TGCAGCGTTGAACTAGCGGGAGCATGGGATACGCAGTATTTT. Protein: CSVELAGAWDTQYF.

The gene calls are TRBV4-1 and TRBJ2-7; TRBD1 is a possible D gene (5 bases). The CDR3 has 17 residues. The germline CDR1 and CDR2 sequences are MGHRA and YSYEKL. V dropped 4 bases and J dropped 3 bases, with 22 bases sitting between them. This chain's CDR3 is CASSLYAAGSSVYEQYF. Here the CDR3 DNA reads TGCGCCAGCAGCCTCTACGCGGCAGGGTCCAGTGTCTACGAGCAGTACTTC.

The chain joins TRBV7-3 to TRBJ1-2, with 8 nucleotides matching TRBD1. The CDR3 covers 13 residues. The V and J ends lost 3 bases and 3 bases, in that order; junction bases with no gene match: 0. CDR1 and CDR2 from the germline V gene are SGHTA and FQGTGA. The CDR3 nucleotides read TGTGCCAGCAGCTTGGACAGGGACTATGGCTACACCTTC. It yields the protein CASSLDRDYGYTF.

The V gene is TRBV5-4, the J gene TRBJ1-1, with 8 bases lining up with TRBD1. The germline gives CDR1 SGHNT, CDR2 YYREEE (reference sequence). The CDR3 runs to 12 residues. With 2 bases clipped from V and 8 bases from J, the junction kept 2 bases outside the gene matches. CDR3 bases: TGTGCCAGCAGCTTACGGGACAGGGAAGCTTTCTTT. It codes for CASSLRDREAFF.

CDR3 residues: CASSWTSGISYEQYF. CDR3 bases: TGCGCCAGCAGCTGGACTAGCGGGATTTCCTACGAGCAGTACTTC. The chain has TRBV5-1 and TRBJ2-7; TRBD2 matches 12 bases. Germline values: CDR1 SGHRS, CDR2 YFSETQ. V was clipped by 3 bases and J by 1 base; unmatched bases: 2. The CDR3 contains 15 residues.

This clone is medium-sized (0.01 to 0.1%) within its sample. As DNA, the CDR3 is TGTGCCAGCAGCCCGAACAGCGGGAGGGCCTCCGAGCAGTACTTC. It yields the protein CASSPNSGRASEQYF. The J gene is TRBJ2-7, the V gene TRBV28; 10 bases align to TRBD2. This CDR3 spans 15 amino acids. V trimming: 6 bases; J trimming: 6 bases; junction bases outside the gene matches: 11. From germline, CDR1 is MDHEN and CDR2 SYDVKM.

V is TRBV5-8 and J is TRBJ1-4; 9 bases are a match to TRBD1. The CDR3 is 16 amino acids. CDR1 is SGHTS, CDR2 YDEGEE, per germline. J was trimmed by 0 bases and V by 4 bases; bases with no gene match: 4. CDR3: CASSRGQGSTNEKLFF. CDR3 bases: TGTGCCAGCAGCCGGGGACAGGGCTCAACTAATGAAAAACTGTTTTTT.

The gene calls are TRBV6-5 and TRBJ2-1; TRBD2 aligns across 10 bases. The junction had 7 bases not matched to a gene; V was cut back by 4 bases and J by 7 bases. The CDR3 has 15 amino acids. CDR1 MNHEY and CDR2 SVGAGI come from the germline V gene. The CDR3 DNA sequence: TGTGCCAGCAGTTCAGCGGGAGGGCCGGGGAATGAGCAGTTCTTC. Amino acids: CASSSAGGPGNEQFF.

This chain connects TRBV19 to TRBJ1-3; tentative D call: TRBD1 (5 bases). Germline loops: CDR1 LNHDA, CDR2 SQIVND (reference sequence). This CDR3 spans 13 amino acids. V lost 4 bases, J lost 6 bases, and 10 bases lay in between. The CDR3 here is CASSREGTNTIYF. The CDR3, as DNA: TGTGCCAGTAGTAGGGAGGGGACAAACACCATATATTTT.

This chain connects TRBV7-8 to TRBJ1-1; 9 nucleotides match TRBD1. Germline V CDR1 and CDR2: SGHVS, FQNEAQ. CDR3 length: 17 residues. V trimming: 0 bases; J trimming: 5 bases; junction bases outside the gene matches: 10. The CDR3 sequence is CASSLARDRVVGTEAFF. The CDR3 bases are TGTGCCAGCAGCTTAGCCCGGGACAGGGTAGTAGGTACTGAAGCTTTCTTT.

The J gene is TRBJ1-4, the V gene TRBV4-1; 8 bases align to TRBD1. CDR3 size: 18 residues. The germline V gene encodes CDR1 MGHRA and CDR2 YSYEKL. Trimming at V came to 1 base and at J to 0 bases, leaving 7 bases not matched to a gene. The CDR3 DNA reads TGCGCCAGCAGCCAAGGGACAGGGCGATTAGCAACTAATGAAAAACTGTTTTTT. Its translation: CASSQGTGRLATNEKLFF.

CDR3 residues: CASKLTGTENQPQHF. The CDR3 DNA reads as TGTGCCAGCAAACTGACCGGGACAGAGAATCAGCCCCAGCATTTT. This sequence joins TRBV2 and TRBJ1-5; TRBD1 agrees at 7 bases. The germline V gene encodes CDR1 SNHLY and CDR2 FYNNEI. This CDR3 has 15 amino acids. V lost 7 bases to trimming and J lost 4 bases; unmatched junction nucleotides: 10.

The chain combines TRBV6-1 with TRBJ1-6; D is unresolved. The CDR3 sequence is 16 residues long. Deletions cut 1 base from V and 4 bases from J, with 11 bases between. CDR1 and CDR2 (germline): MNHNS, SASEGT. The CDR3 reads CASSEVGGLYNSPLHF. CDR3 sequence (DNA): TGTGCCAGCAGTGAAGTTGGAGGACTTTATAATTCACCCCTCCACTTT.

The rearrangement uses TRBV2 and TRBJ1-6; 9 bases align to TRBD1. CDR3 length equals 15 residues. Germline CDR1 and CDR2: SNHLY and FYNNEI. The ends lost 8 bases at V and 10 bases at J; junction bases unmatched: 12. CDR3 DNA sequence: TGTGCCAGCCGCCTGGGGACAGGGCGAGGATCACCCCTCCACTTT. Amino acid sequence: CASRLGTGRGSPLHF.

J is TRBJ1-2 and V is TRBV5-1, with TRBD1 matching over 7 bases. The CDR3 length is 13 residues. CDR1 and CDR2 (germline): SGHRS, YFSETQ. V was pared by 0 bases and J by 5 bases, with 1 base of the junction left unmatched. The CDR3 spells CASSLATGYGYTF. The CDR3 DNA is TGCGCCAGCAGCTTGGCGACAGGGTATGGCTACACCTTC.

The chain has TRBV27 and TRBJ2-6, with TRBD1 identical over 8 bases. The CDR3 is 18 amino acids. V trimming: 3 bases; J trimming: 0 bases; junction bases outside the gene matches: 7. Germline loops: CDR1 MNHEY, CDR2 SMNVEV (reference sequence). CDR3 DNA sequence: TGTGCCAGCAGTTTTCGACAGGGGAGAAGCTCTGGGGCCAACGTCCTGACTTTC. This sequence encodes CASSFRQGRSSGANVLTF. The variable domain in full, with the rest retrieved from reference TRBV27 and TRBJ2-6, is EAQVTQNPRYLITVTGKKLTVTCSQNMNHEYMSWYRQDPGLGLRQIYYSMNVEVTDKGDVPEGYKVSRKEKRNFPLILESPSPNQTSLYFCASSFRQGRSSGANVLTFGAGSRLTVL.

With respect to this clone: The same CDR3 also results from other DNA sequences found in this sample. The chain couples TRBV5-1 to TRBJ1-2, with 7 nucleotides matching TRBD1. This CDR3 has 14 residues. V was pared by 2 bases and J by 8 bases, with 9 bases of the junction left unmatched. Germline-derived CDR1 and CDR2 are SGHRS and YFSETQ. CDR3 bases: TGCGCCAGCAGCTTCCGAGGGGGCGCGGGCGGCTACACCTTC. Translation: CASSFRGGAGGYTF.

The gene calls are TRBV11-2 and TRBJ1-4; possibly TRBD1 for D (5 bases). Trimming removed 3 bases at V and 4 bases at J, with 15 bases between. Germline V gene sequence: CDR1 SGHAT, CDR2 FQNNGV. The CDR3 loop spans 16 amino acids. The CDR3 here is CASSLQQTVDNEKLFF. In DNA form, the CDR3 reads TGTGCCAGCAGCTTGCAACAGACAGTAGATAATGAAAAACTGTTTTTT.